This T cell receptor (beta chain) came from a study of long-term antiretroviral therapy in people with HIV. The CDR3 runs to 12 residues. Germline V gene sequence: CDR1 LNHNV, CDR2 YYDKDF (reference sequence). Between the trimmed V and J ends, which lost 9 bases and 0 bases, there was a span of 6 bases. Investigators performed immunoSEQ version v3.0 at survey level. Produced via immunoSEQ multiplex PCR; TCRdb's table is partial and in-frame only. The sample lists around 20,000 clones; about 80% were seen once. This clonotype originated in a man in his fifties or sixties with HIV. The chain links TRBV15 to TRBJ1-5; D ambiguous. The source was unsorted PBMCs, collected 2.2 years after starting antiretroviral therapy. DNA of the CDR3: TGTGCCACGGGGAGTAGCAATCAGCCCCAGCATTTT. It encodes CATGSSNQPQHF.